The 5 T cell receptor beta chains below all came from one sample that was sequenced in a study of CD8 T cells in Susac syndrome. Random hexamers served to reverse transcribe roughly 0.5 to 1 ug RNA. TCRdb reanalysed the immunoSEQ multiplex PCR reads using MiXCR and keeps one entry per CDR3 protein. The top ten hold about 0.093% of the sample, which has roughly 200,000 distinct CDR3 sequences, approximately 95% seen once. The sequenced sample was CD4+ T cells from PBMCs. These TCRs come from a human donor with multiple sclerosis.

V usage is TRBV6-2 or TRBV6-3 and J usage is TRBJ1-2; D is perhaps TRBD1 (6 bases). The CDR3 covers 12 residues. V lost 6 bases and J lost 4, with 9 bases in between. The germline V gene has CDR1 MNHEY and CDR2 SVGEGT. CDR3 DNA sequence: TGTGCCAGCAGCTGGACAGCCTATGGCTACACCTTC. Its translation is CASSWTAYGYTF.

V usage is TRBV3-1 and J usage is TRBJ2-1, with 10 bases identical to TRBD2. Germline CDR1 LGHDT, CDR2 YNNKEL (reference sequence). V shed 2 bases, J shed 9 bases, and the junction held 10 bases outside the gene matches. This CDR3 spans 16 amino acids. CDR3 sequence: CASSQKSGGAAPEQFF. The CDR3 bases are TGTGCCAGCAGCCAAAAAAGCGGGGGGGCAGCCCCTGAGCAGTTCTTC.

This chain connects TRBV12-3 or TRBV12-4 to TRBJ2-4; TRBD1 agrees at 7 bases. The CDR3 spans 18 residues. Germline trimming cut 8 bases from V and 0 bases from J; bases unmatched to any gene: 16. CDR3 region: CASGTGVGKSLAKNIQYF. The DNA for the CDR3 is TGTGCCAGCGGAACAGGGGTGGGGAAATCTCTAGCCAAAAACATTCAGTACTTC.

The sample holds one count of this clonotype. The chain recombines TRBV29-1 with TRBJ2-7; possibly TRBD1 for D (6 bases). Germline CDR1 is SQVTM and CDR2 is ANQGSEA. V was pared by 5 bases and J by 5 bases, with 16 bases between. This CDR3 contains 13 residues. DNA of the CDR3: TGCAGCGTTCGGGCAGGGGTCTTCGACGAGCAGTACTTC. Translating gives CSVRAGVFDEQYF.

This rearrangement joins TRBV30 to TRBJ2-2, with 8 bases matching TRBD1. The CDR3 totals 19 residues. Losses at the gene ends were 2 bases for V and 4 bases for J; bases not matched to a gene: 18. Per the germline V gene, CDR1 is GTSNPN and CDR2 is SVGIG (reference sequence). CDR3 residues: CAWSPPRQGNRIITGELFF. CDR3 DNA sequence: TGTGCCTGGAGTCCTCCTAGACAGGGGAACCGGATTATCACCGGGGAGCTGTTTTTT. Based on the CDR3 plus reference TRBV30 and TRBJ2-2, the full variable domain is SQTIHQWPATLVQPVGSPLSLECTVEGTSNPNLYWYRQAAGRGLQLLFYSVGIGQISSEVPQNLSASRPQDRQFILSSKKLLLSDSGFYLCAWSPPRQGNRIITGELFFGEGSRLTVL.